This passage covers 27 T cell receptor beta chains from one sample sequenced in a study of technical replicates of blood from several donors. Only in-frame clones appear in the TCRdb table, and some are missing; sequencing was by immunoSEQ multiplex PCR. The profile covers roughly 61,000 clones, with roughly 97% appearing a single time and 0.19% taken by the ten largest. The source material was T cells isolated from PBMCs. The receptors were sampled from a human donor in good health.

This chain connects TRBV5-1 to TRBJ1-5; a possible D gene is TRBD1 (5 bases). Looked up from germline, CDR1 is SGHRS and CDR2 is YFSETQ. V lost 0 bases, J lost 3 bases, and 13 bases lay in between. The CDR3 runs to 16 residues. Written as DNA, the CDR3 is TGCGCCAGCAGCTTGGAAGGTGCAGGGCTCAATCAGCCCCAGCATTTT. This gives the protein CASSLEGAGLNQPQHF.

The chain has TRBV6-1 and TRBJ2-7; TRBD2 agrees at 12 bases. The length of the CDR3 is 15 residues. The germline gives CDR1 MNHNS, CDR2 SASEGT. The V and J ends lost 4 bases and 4 bases, in that order; junction bases with no gene match: 5. The CDR3 DNA sequence: TGTGCCAGCAGTGGATCTAGCGGGAGGGGATACGAGCAGTACTTC. Amino acid sequence: CASSGSSGRGYEQYF.

J is TRBJ2-1 and V is TRBV9; tentative D call: TRBD2 (6 bases). The CDR3 has 11 residues. V lost 4 bases and J lost 12, with 11 bases in between. Germline V CDR1 and CDR2: SGDLS, YYNGEE. The CDR3 reads CASSLGGPQFF. Written as DNA, the CDR3 is TGTGCCAGCAGCCTCGGGGGACCGCAGTTCTTC. Full variable domain (rest looked up from reference TRBV9 and TRBJ2-1): DSGVTQTPKHLITATGQRVTLRCSPRSGDLSVYWYQQSLDQGLQFLIQYYNGEERAKGNILERFSAQQFPDLHSELNLSSLELGDSALYFCASSLGGPQFFGPGTRLTVL.

The V and J genes are TRBV7-8 and TRBJ1-6; D unresolved. V shed 5 bases and J shed 5 bases, with 10 bases lying between them. CDR1 SGHVS and CDR2 FQNEAQ come from the germline V gene. The CDR3 contains 14 residues. The CDR3 DNA reads as TGTGCCAGCAGCCTGGGAGGCGATAATTCACCCCTCCACTTT. Amino acid sequence: CASSLGGDNSPLHF.

The rearrangement links TRBV5-1 to TRBJ2-5, with D perhaps TRBD2 (6 bases). This CDR3 has 13 amino acids. The germline V gene has CDR1 SGHRS and CDR2 YFSETQ. The V and J ends lost 5 bases and 1 base respectively, with 9 bases between them. CDR3 sequence reads: CASRGLTQETQYF. The CDR3 region has the DNA TGCGCCAGCAGGGGACTTACCCAAGAGACCCAGTACTTC.

The chain couples TRBV5-1 to TRBJ1-1; 9 bases line up with TRBD1. CDR3 length: 16 residues. Germline CDR1 and CDR2: SGHRS and YFSETQ. The V and J ends lost 2 bases and 4 bases, in that order; junction bases with no gene match: 9. As DNA, the CDR3 is TGCGCCAGCAGCTTCGAGATACAGGGGGCAAGCACTGAAGCTTTCTTT. This codes for CASSFEIQGASTEAFF.

This chain joins TRBV7-9 and TRBJ2-7, with D possibly TRBD2 on 5 matching bases. The germline V and J ends were trimmed by 5 bases and 3 bases, with 11 bases remaining between them. This CDR3 is built from 13 residues. CDR1 SEHNR and CDR2 FQNEAQ come from the germline V gene (reference sequence). In nucleotides, the CDR3 is TGTGCCAGCAGCAAAACGGGAAACTACGAGCAGTACTTC. It specifies CASSKTGNYEQYF.

CDR3: CASSLVGGNTEAFF. CDR3 in DNA: TGTGCCAGCAGCTTAGTAGGGGGAAACACTGAAGCTTTCTTT. This chain connects TRBV7-2 to TRBJ1-1; tentative D call: TRBD1 (6 bases). The CDR3 consists of 14 residues. V gave up 1 base and J gave up 2 bases, with 8 bases separating them. CDR1 SGHTA and CDR2 FQGNSA come from the germline V gene.

The chain is built from TRBV4-1 and TRBJ2-7; no firm D call. V was cut by 4 bases and J by 3 bases, with 13 bases left in between. This CDR3 has 14 residues. Germline V gene data show CDR1 as MGHRA and CDR2 as YSYEKL. The CDR3 loop reads CASSPKIGVYEQYF. CDR3 sequence (DNA): TGCGCCAGCAGCCCGAAGATAGGAGTCTACGAGCAGTACTTC.

The chain joins TRBV18 to TRBJ2-2; 8 positions agree with TRBD2. The V segment lost 0 bases and the J segment 0 bases; nucleotides outside the gene matches: 3. Germline V gene data show CDR1 as KGHSH and CDR2 as LQKENI. The CDR3 contains 17 residues. CDR3 sequence reads: CASSPPGRAPNTGELFF. The CDR3 region has the DNA TGTGCCAGCTCACCACCCGGGAGGGCCCCGAACACCGGGGAGCTGTTTTTT.

J is TRBJ2-1 and V is TRBV5-1; the D gene is possibly TRBD2 (6 bases). The CDR3 contains 13 residues. The V gene lost 2 bases and the J gene lost 7 bases, with 10 bases spanning the gap. Germline V CDR1 and CDR2: SGHRS, YFSETQ. CDR3 in amino acids: CASSFPGRNEQFF. In nucleotides, the CDR3 is TGCGCCAGCAGCTTCCCGGGGAGGAATGAGCAGTTCTTC.

The chain uses TRBV28 and TRBJ2-7, with D maybe TRBD2 (7 bases). Trimming cost V 8 bases and J 5 bases, with 19 bases left between them. Germline V gene sequence: CDR1 MDHEN, CDR2 SYDVKM. The CDR3 covers 14 residues. The CDR3 sequence is CASARGGAPNEQYF. As DNA, the CDR3 is TGTGCCAGCGCCAGGGGAGGGGCCCCTAACGAGCAGTACTTC.

The chain recombines TRBV9 with TRBJ1-2; D gene ambiguous. V lost 0 bases, J lost 2 bases, and 11 bases lay in between. The CDR3 has 15 amino acids. The germline V gene has CDR1 SGDLS and CDR2 YYNGEE. CDR3 nucleotides: TGTGCCAGCAGCGTAGTGCCATCTAGAAACTATGGCTACACCTTC. It codes for CASSVVPSRNYGYTF.

The rearrangement uses TRBV28 and TRBJ1-3; D call uncertain. The CDR3 has 13 amino acids. Trimming pared 2 bases from V and 7 bases from J, leaving 9 bases between. CDR1 MDHEN and CDR2 SYDVKM come from the germline V gene. The CDR3 region has the DNA TGTGCCAGCAGTTTACCCTCTAGGAACACCATATATTTT. Protein sequence: CASSLPSRNTIYF.

The chain recombines TRBV11-3 with TRBJ2-7, with TRBD2 as a possible D gene (5 bases). The CDR3 consists of 13 residues. Trimming removed 1 base from V and 6 bases from J, with 10 bases in between. The V gene's germline CDR1 is SGHNT and CDR2 YENEEA. CDR3 sequence reads: CASSLVLDFEQYF. CDR3 sequence (DNA): TGTGCCAGCAGCTTAGTTTTGGACTTCGAGCAGTACTTC.

The V gene is TRBV11-3, the J gene TRBJ2-1; 13 bases agree with TRBD2. This CDR3 contains 15 residues. The ends lost 5 bases at V and 8 bases at J; junction bases unmatched: 6. Germline loops: CDR1 SGHNT, CDR2 YENEEA. In DNA, the CDR3 is TGTGCCAGCAGCGCACTAGCGGGAGGGCCAGATGAGCAGTTCTTC. Protein sequence: CASSALAGGPDEQFF.

V and J are TRBV5-6 and TRBJ1-2; no reliable D call. CDR1 and CDR2 (germline): SGHDT, YYEEEE. There are 15 residues in the CDR3. V was cut by 4 bases and J by 5 bases, with 18 bases left in between. The CDR3 protein is CASSRAGSYLYGYTF. Written as DNA, the CDR3 is TGTGCCAGCAGCCGCGCGGGCAGCTACCTTTATGGCTACACCTTC.

This rearrangement joins TRBV7-6 to TRBJ2-1, with TRBD2 matching over 7 bases. Germline assignment: CDR1 SGHVS and CDR2 FNYEAQ. The CDR3 is 15 residues long. V lost 3 bases, J lost 6 bases, and 8 bases stayed unmatched. Written as DNA, the CDR3 is TGTGCCAGCAGCTTCGGGGGAGGGCCGATCAATGAGCAGTTCTTC. Amino acids: CASSFGGGPINEQFF.

This CDR3 is CASSSTYEQYF. The DNA of the CDR3 is TGCGCCAGCAGTTCGACTTACGAGCAGTACTTC. The V call is TRBV5-1, the J call TRBJ2-7; D is unclear. This CDR3 contains 11 residues. Germline V gene lookup returns CDR1 SGHRS and CDR2 YFSETQ. Trimming took off 5 bases at V and 4 bases at J, with 7 bases between the two ends.

V gene TRBV4-2 combines with J gene TRBJ2-1, with TRBD2 matching 12 bases. The CDR3 is made up of 14 amino acids. Germline CDR1 reads LGHNA; CDR2 reads YNFKEQ. The J segment lost 7 bases and the V segment lost 6 bases, leaving 4 bases of the junction unmatched. CDR3 amino acids: CASRLAGGENEQFF. For the CDR3, the DNA is TGTGCCAGCAGGCTAGCGGGGGGGGAGAATGAGCAGTTCTTC.

This chain links TRBV15 with TRBJ1-1; D gene unclear. CDR3 size: 12 residues. CDR1 and CDR2 from the germline V gene are LNHNV and YYDKDF (reference sequence). Trimming removed 3 bases at V and 6 bases at J, with 8 bases between. CDR3 in amino acids: CATSSGSAEAFF. The CDR3 DNA is TGTGCCACCAGCAGCGGGAGTGCTGAAGCTTTCTTT.

The rearrangement joins TRBV4-2 to TRBJ2-5; 9 nucleotides align to TRBD2. Germline CDR1 reads LGHNA; CDR2 reads YNFKEQ. This CDR3 is 15 amino acids long. The J segment lost 3 bases and the V segment lost 3 bases, leaving 5 bases of the junction unmatched. In DNA, the CDR3 is TGTGCCAGCAGCCAGCGGGGACTAGCAGAAGAGACCCAGTACTTC. Translation: CASSQRGLAEETQYF.

This rearrangement joins TRBV14 to TRBJ1-6; no reliable D call. Trimming pared 4 bases from V and 7 bases from J, leaving 8 bases between. Germline lookup yields CDR1 SGHDN and CDR2 FVKESK. The CDR3 sequence is 13 residues long. The CDR3 sequence is CASSLTGNSPLHF. CDR3 DNA sequence: TGTGCCAGCAGCCTCACGGGGAATTCACCCCTCCACTTT.

The chain joins TRBV7-9 to TRBJ2-2; D not resolved. Trimming stripped 5 bases from V and 3 bases from J, with 10 bases between. CDR3 size: 14 residues. Germline V gene data show CDR1 as SEHNR and CDR2 as FQNEAQ (reference sequence). CDR3 in DNA: TGTGCCAGCAGCCCTGACGGGTACACCGGGGAGCTGTTTTTT. Protein product: CASSPDGYTGELFF.

The V gene is TRBV5-4, the J gene TRBJ2-1, with D tentatively TRBD2 (5 bases). In germline, CDR1 is SGHNT, CDR2 YYREEE (reference sequence). This CDR3 spans 15 amino acids. V was cut by 7 bases and J by 9 bases, with 23 bases left in between. CDR3 in DNA: TGTGCCAGCGGCCCTACCCCCGGGATGTACGGTGAGCAGTTCTTC. Amino acid sequence: CASGPTPGMYGEQFF. Based on the CDR3 plus reference TRBV5-4 and TRBJ2-1, the full variable domain is ETGVTQSPTHLIKTRGQQVTLRCSSQSGHNTVSWYQQALGQGPQFIFQYYREEENGRGNFPPRFSGLQFPNYSSELNVNALELDDSALYLCASGPTPGMYGEQFFGPGTRLTVL.

Regarding this clone: Relative to the germline gene, one junction end is altered; a read error may explain this. This rearrangement joins TRBV19 to TRBJ2-7; the match to TRBD2 covers 11 bases. This CDR3 comprises 15 residues. CDR1 and CDR2 (germline): LNHDA, SQIVND (reference sequence). CDR3 DNA: TGTGCCAGTTCTTTGGCTAGCGGGGGGTCCTACGCGCAGTACTTC. It specifies CASSLASGGSYAQYF.

The rearrangement joins TRBV6-1 to TRBJ2-7, with D perhaps matching TRBD1 (6 bases). Between the trimmed V and J ends, which lost 2 bases and 4 bases, there was a span of 15 bases. This CDR3 has 15 amino acids. CDR1 and CDR2 from the germline V gene are MNHNS and SASEGT. This CDR3 reads CASSENWGLRYEQYF. CDR3 coding DNA: TGTGCCAGCAGTGAAAATTGGGGGCTCCGGTACGAGCAGTACTTC.